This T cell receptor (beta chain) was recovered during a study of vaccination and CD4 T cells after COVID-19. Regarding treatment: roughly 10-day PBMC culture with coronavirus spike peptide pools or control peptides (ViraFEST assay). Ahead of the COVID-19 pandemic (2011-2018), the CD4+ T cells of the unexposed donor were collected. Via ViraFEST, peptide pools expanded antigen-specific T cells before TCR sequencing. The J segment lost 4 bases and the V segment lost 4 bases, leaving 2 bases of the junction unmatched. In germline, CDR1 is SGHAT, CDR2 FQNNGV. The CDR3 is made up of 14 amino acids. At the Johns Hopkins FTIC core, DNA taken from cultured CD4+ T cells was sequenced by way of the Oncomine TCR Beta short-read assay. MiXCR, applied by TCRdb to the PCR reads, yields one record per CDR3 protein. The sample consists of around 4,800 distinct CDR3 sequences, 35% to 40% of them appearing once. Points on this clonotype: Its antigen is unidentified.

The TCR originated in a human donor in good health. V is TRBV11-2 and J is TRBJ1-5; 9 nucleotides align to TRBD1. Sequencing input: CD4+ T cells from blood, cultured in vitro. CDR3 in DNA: TGTGCCAGCAGCTGGACAGGGGCGAATCAGCCCCAGCATTTT. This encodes CASSWTGANQPQHF. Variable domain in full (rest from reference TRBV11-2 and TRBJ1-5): EAGVAQSPRYKIIEKRQSVAFWCNPISGHATLYWYQQILGQGPKLLIQFQNNGVVDDSQLPKDRFSAERLKGVDSTLKIQPAKLEDSAVYLCASSWTGANQPQHFGDGTRLSIL.